These 29 T cell receptor beta chains were sequenced from one sample in a study of blood T cells in healthy people across ages. Alongside a J-beta primer mix, a sample-barcoded 5' primer served in a second PCR lasting roughly 7 to 12 cycles. TCRdb used MiXCR to reprocess the 5' RACE reads, holding one entry per CDR3 protein. The sample lists 450,000 to 700,000 distinct CDR3 sequences; approximately 27% were seen once. The sequenced material came from blood. These receptor sequences come from a woman in her 70s in good health.

This clonotype was observed at least ten times. V is TRBV29-1 and J is TRBJ1-1; 8 nucleotides line up with TRBD1. Per the germline V gene, CDR1 is SQVTM and CDR2 is ANQGSEA. V shed 6 bases, J shed 2 bases, and the junction held 8 bases outside the gene matches. CDR3 length equals 14 residues. CDR3 region: CSVTGAPINTEAFF. The CDR3 DNA follows: TGCAGCGTGACAGGGGCCCCCATTAACACTGAAGCTTTCTTT.

The table lists this clonotype with a few counts. The rearrangement uses TRBV2 and TRBJ1-5, with D hard to call. Germline V gene data show CDR1 as SNHLY and CDR2 as FYNNEI. With 8 bases removed from V and 0 bases from J, the gap between germline ends came to 11 bases. The CDR3 sequence is 14 residues long. CDR3 bases: TGTGCCAGCTCGGACGCAAGTAGCAATCAGCCCCAGCATTTT. Protein sequence: CASSDASSNQPQHF.

The genes are TRBV4-2 and TRBJ2-3; 15 bases fit TRBD2. The CDR3 runs to 18 residues. Germline CDR1 and CDR2: LGHNA and YNFKEQ. Trimming took 3 bases from V and 3 from J; bases not matched to a gene: 7. CDR3 protein: CASSHVGTSGGPTDTQYF. The CDR3 region has the DNA TGTGCCAGCAGCCATGTTGGGACTAGCGGGGGGCCAACAGATACGCAGTATTTT.

The chain couples TRBV3-1 to TRBJ2-2; TRBD2 matches 8 bases. CDR3 length: 15 amino acids. Germline CDR1 LGHDT, CDR2 YNNKEL (reference sequence). Trimming removed 4 bases from V and 4 bases from J; junction bases left unmatched: 5. CDR3 region: CASSPGLVGTGELFF. CDR3 coding DNA: TGTGCCAGCAGCCCGGGACTAGTAGGCACCGGGGAGCTGTTTTTT.

The gene calls are TRBV2 and TRBJ1-5; the match to TRBD1 covers 9 bases. Unmatched junction bases numbered 0, after V lost 4 bases and J lost 5 bases. In germline, CDR1 is SNHLY, CDR2 FYNNEI. This CDR3 has 13 residues. The CDR3 here is CASSGTGDQPQHF. The CDR3 nucleotides are TGTGCCAGCAGTGGGACAGGGGATCAGCCCCAGCATTTT.

This clonotype has ten or more counts. The V and J genes are TRBV6-6 and TRBJ2-7, with 8 bases fitting TRBD1. The CDR3 covers 13 residues. CDR1 is MNHNY and CDR2 is SVGAGI in the germline V gene (reference sequence). Trimming cost V 6 bases and J 5 bases; bases outside gene matches: 6. CDR3 sequence reads: CASSPDRGHEQYF. The DNA of the CDR3 is TGTGCCAGCAGCCCAGACAGGGGCCACGAGCAGTACTTC.

This clonotype was counted a few times. V gene TRBV20-1 combines with J gene TRBJ1-2, with TRBD1 matching 8 bases. Trimming cost V 8 bases and J 4 bases; bases outside gene matches: 6. This CDR3 is built from 12 residues. Germline V gene lookup returns CDR1 DFQATT and CDR2 SNEGSKA (reference sequence). This CDR3 is CSPSGQGYGYTF. The DNA for the CDR3 is TGCAGTCCTTCCGGACAGGGCTATGGCTACACCTTC.

The rearrangement links TRBV5-1 to TRBJ2-3, with TRBD1 matching 7 bases. The CDR3 has 16 residues. The J segment lost 0 bases and the V segment lost 3 bases, leaving 7 bases of the junction unmatched. The germline gives CDR1 SGHRS, CDR2 YFSETQ. CDR3 in amino acids: CASSYRTGPSTDTQYF. For the CDR3, the DNA is TGCGCCAGCAGCTACCGGACAGGTCCTAGCACAGATACGCAGTATTTT.

This clonotype occurred once. A clone one base away is much larger, so this may be a read error. The chain couples TRBV5-1 to TRBJ2-6, with no clear D. Germline CDR1 reads SGHRS; CDR2 reads YFSETQ. Trimming shortened V by 0 bases and J by 2 bases, and 3 bases separated the two germline ends. This CDR3 has 14 amino acids. CDR3 nucleotides: TGCGCCAGCAGCTTGGACACTGGGGCCAACGTCCTGACTTTC. Protein: CASSLDTGANVLTF.

This clonotype was recorded a few times. V is TRBV10-3 and J is TRBJ2-5, with D tentatively TRBD1 (5 bases). The DNA end favors TRBJ2-7, so the J call may be wrong. Germline assignment: CDR1 ENHRY and CDR2 SYGVKD. The CDR3 contains 11 residues. The CDR3 DNA follows: TGTGCCACCTTAGACAGCTACGAGCAGTACTTC. It encodes CATLDSYEQYF.

The sample holds a few counts of this clonotype. This may stem from a read error, because a much larger clone lies one nucleotide away. This chain uses TRBV11-2 with TRBJ2-6, with D perhaps matching TRBD1 (5 bases). Germline assignment: CDR1 SGHAT and CDR2 FQNNGV. This CDR3 contains 16 residues. The CDR3 DNA reads as TGTGCCAGCAGCTTCGGACCGAACTCTGGGGCCGACGTCCTGACTTTC. Translation: CASSFGPNSGADVLTF.

The chain has TRBV29-1 and TRBJ2-2, with D possibly being TRBD1 (6 bases). This CDR3 comprises 13 residues. CDR1 is SQVTM and CDR2 is ANQGSEA in the germline V gene. V lost 3 bases, J lost 5 bases, and 10 bases lay in between. The CDR3 bases are TGCAGCGTTGACAGGGGTAGAACCGGGGAGCTGTTTTTT. Translated: CSVDRGRTGELFF.

This clonotype was counted a few times. The chain recombines TRBV20-1 with TRBJ2-5; maybe TRBD1 (6 bases). V dropped 0 bases and J dropped 4 bases, with 18 bases sitting between them. Germline loops: CDR1 DFQATT, CDR2 SNEGSKA (reference sequence). The CDR3 sequence is 16 residues long. The CDR3: CSARDRRQGQAETQYF. The CDR3 DNA reads TGCAGTGCTAGAGATCGGAGGCAGGGGCAGGCAGAGACCCAGTACTTC.

V usage is TRBV29-1 and J usage is TRBJ2-5; TRBD2 matches at 9 bases. The CDR3 loop spans 15 amino acids. Germline CDR1 is SQVTM and CDR2 is ANQGSEA. Trimming removed 6 bases from V and 1 base from J; junction bases left unmatched: 9. The CDR3 DNA reads TGCAGCGTGAGCCCCCCAGCGGGGGGCCAAGAGACCCAGTACTTC. This encodes CSVSPPAGGQETQYF. Combining the CDR3 with reference TRBV29-1 and TRBJ2-5 gives the whole variable domain SAVISQKPSRDICQRGTSLTIQCQVDSQVTMMFWYRQQPGQSLTLIATANQGSEATYESGFVIDKFPISRPNLTFSTLTVSNMSPEDSSIYLCSVSPPAGGQETQYFGPGTRLLVL.

The V call is TRBV5-1, the J call TRBJ2-5; D ambiguous. The DNA end is more similar to TRBJ2-1, so the J call may be wrong. Germline CDR1 is SGHRS and CDR2 is YFSETQ. CDR3 length: 16 amino acids. DNA of the CDR3: TGCGCCAGCAGCTTGATGTCTGTTGGGGATTACAATGAGCAGTTCTTC. Translated: CASSLMSVGDYNEQFF.

CDR3 coding DNA: TGTGCCAGTAGTATTAGGCGGGGGTCGAACTACGAGCAGTACTTC. Protein sequence: CASSIRRGSNYEQYF. The J gene is TRBJ2-7, the V gene TRBV19; 7 nucleotides line up with TRBD2. The CDR3 contains 15 residues. V lost 3 bases and J lost 3; bases outside the gene matches: 8. CDR1 and CDR2 (germline): LNHDA, SQIVND (reference sequence).

Worth noting for this clonotype: The junction departs from the called germline gene at one end, perhaps through a read error. The chain uses TRBV28 and TRBJ1-5; 7 nucleotides agree with TRBD1. The CDR3 loop spans 12 amino acids. Germline V gene data show CDR1 as MDHEN and CDR2 as SYDVKM. CDR3 protein: CASRTGIQPRHF. The CDR3 region has the DNA TGTGCCAGCAGGACAGGGATTCAGCCCCGGCATTTT.

This clonotype was found a few times. V gene TRBV6-2 or TRBV6-3 combines with J gene TRBJ1-5, with TRBD1 matching over 10 bases. The length of the CDR3 is 16 residues. Germline V gene sequence: CDR1 MNHEY, CDR2 SVGEGT. Trimming cost V 6 bases and J 2 bases; bases outside gene matches: 7. The chain's CDR3 is CASSITGTGGNQPQHF. CDR3 sequence (DNA): TGTGCCAGCAGCATAACCGGGACAGGGGGCAATCAGCCCCAGCATTTT.

This sequence joins TRBV2 and TRBJ2-5; unclear D gene. From germline, CDR1 is SNHLY and CDR2 FYNNEI. This CDR3 has 15 amino acids. Trimming shortened V by 3 bases and J by 5 bases, and 16 bases separated the two germline ends. The CDR3 DNA reads as TGTGCCAGCAGTGAGAGTAACTGGGGAAGCGAGACCCAGTACTTC. It yields the protein CASSESNWGSETQYF.

V and J are TRBV6-2 or TRBV6-3 and TRBJ2-5; 12 nucleotides align to TRBD1. Germline V gene lookup returns CDR1 MNHEY and CDR2 SVGEGT. J lost 1 base, V lost 6 bases, and 9 bases had no gene match. This CDR3 region has 17 residues. The CDR3 DNA reads as TGTGCCAGCAGCCACGGGACAGGGGGCCTCGGCCAAGAGACCCAGTACTTC. Its translation is CASSHGTGGLGQETQYF.

In its sample, this clonotype was seen many times. DNA for the CDR3: TGTGCCAGCAGCCTCACCCAAGGGGCGAGACCTCTTTTAAGGGATACGCAGTATTTT. Its protein is CASSLTQGARPLLRDTQYF. The gene calls are TRBV7-9 and TRBJ2-3; TRBD1 might be the D (5 bases). This CDR3 has 19 residues. The V end was cut by 5 bases, the J end by 6 bases, with 30 bases between. Per the germline V gene, CDR1 is SEHNR and CDR2 is FQNEAQ (reference sequence).

This chain joins TRBV7-2 and TRBJ2-3, with 8 bases lining up with TRBD2. Per germline, CDR1 SGHTA and CDR2 FQGNSA. This CDR3 has 14 amino acids. The V gene end was trimmed by 3 bases and the J gene end by 5 bases; junction bases not matched to a gene: 4. The CDR3 coding sequence is TGTGCCAGCAGCTTCGGCAGCGGGGGAGATACGCAGTATTTT. Amino acid sequence: CASSFGSGGDTQYF.

The chain links TRBV7-3 to TRBJ2-5; D unresolved. With 5 bases removed from V and 3 bases from J, the gap between germline ends came to 16 bases. CDR1 and CDR2 from the germline V gene are SGHTA and FQGTGA. This CDR3 has 15 residues. The CDR3: CASSPLGREEETQYF. In nucleotides, the CDR3 is TGTGCCAGCAGCCCGTTAGGGCGCGAAGAAGAGACCCAGTACTTC.

This clonotype showed up just a few times. The rearrangement joins TRBV7-2 to TRBJ2-1; the match to TRBD1 covers 10 bases. The germline gives CDR1 SGHTA, CDR2 FQGNSA. Trimming at V came to 6 bases and at J to 5 bases, leaving 13 bases not matched to a gene. The CDR3 is made up of 17 amino acids. The CDR3 DNA follows: TGTGCCAGCAGACCTCGACAGGGGGCCTACGGGGACAATGAGCAGTTCTTC. Protein sequence: CASRPRQGAYGDNEQFF.

The chain is built from TRBV5-6 and TRBJ1-2; the D is unclear. Per germline, CDR1 SGHDT and CDR2 YYEEEE. V was pared by 4 bases and J by 8 bases, with 12 bases between. This CDR3 has 12 residues. The CDR3 DNA sequence: TGTGCCAGCAGCCCCCGACCGGGCGGCTACACCTTC. Translation: CASSPRPGGYTF.

This clonotype was observed a few times. J is TRBJ2-5 and V is TRBV9, with D possibly matching TRBD1 (6 bases). The J call is doubtful: the DNA matches TRBJ2-7 better. The germline gives CDR1 SGDLS, CDR2 YYNGEE. The CDR3 is made up of 16 amino acids. The CDR3 here is CASSVGPGAVGYEQYF. The CDR3 nucleotides read TGTGCCAGCAGCGTAGGTCCAGGGGCGGTAGGCTACGAGCAGTACTTC.

The rearrangement links TRBV5-5 to TRBJ2-1; 11 bases are shared with TRBD2. The assigned J gene may be wrong: the sequence end matches TRBJ2-7 better. Germline V gene lookup returns CDR1 SGHKS and CDR2 YYEKEE (reference sequence). This CDR3 has 16 amino acids. CDR3: CASSLEGLADLYEQYF. DNA of the CDR3: TGTGCCAGCAGCTTGGAGGGACTAGCGGATTTATACGAGCAGTACTTC.

This clonotype has more than one count but fewer than ten. A much larger clone lies one base from this, so it may be a read error. The chain couples TRBV7-2 to TRBJ1-1; possibly TRBD1 for D (5 bases). Germline loops: CDR1 SGHTA, CDR2 FQGNSA. Trimming left V 0 bases short and J 1 base short, with 9 bases between. This CDR3 comprises 15 residues. Here the CDR3 DNA reads TGTGCCAGCAGCTTAGCCGGGACCGGGAACACTGAAGCTTTCTTT. It is translated as CASSLAGTGNTEAFF.

This clonotype was observed a few times. The chain couples TRBV29-1 to TRBJ2-7; 8 nucleotides agree with TRBD1. CDR3 size: 14 residues. Germline loops: CDR1 SQVTM, CDR2 ANQGSEA. J was trimmed by 4 bases and V by 5 bases; bases with no gene match: 10. CDR3 DNA: TGCAGCGTTTTTTTAACAGGGGGAGCGTACGAGCAGTACTTC. This translates into CSVFLTGGAYEQYF.